This T cell receptor (beta chain) was sequenced in a study of beta chain features in type 1 diabetes (dated by TCRdb to 2016 to 2019). A note on the overall study: No differences in mean age, gender distribution, total cell number or subset yield were found between patients and healthy donors. The study compared TCRB repertoires of sorted circulating CD4+ T cell subsets between recently diagnosed type 1 diabetes patients and matched healthy donors. Naive and central memory subsets were obtained from all 30 or so donors, but regulatory and stem cell-like memory subsets were isolated from only 8 patients and roughly eight healthy donors. Across all samples, around 100 million sorted cells were examined, and cell number per subset correlated strongly with RNA yield. General conclusions and limits of the study: In all four CD4+ subsets, TCRB CDR3 length was moderately but significantly shorter in type 1 diabetes patients. Because cDNA was sequenced instead of genomic DNA, activated cells with high expression could be over-represented, although the groups did not differ in activation or CD3 levels. Shorter templates might be favored by PCR, yet because patient and control samples were amplified and corrected together, any such skew would affect both groups equally. Patients with type 1 diabetes made fewer insertions and deleted more nucleotides at VDJ recombination sites, implying thymic rearrangement abnormalities. Naive, central memory and regulatory TCRB repertoires appeared more similar among patients than among healthy donors. Because small numbers of individuals were included in the HLA sub-analyses, any influence of HLA type on TCRB rearrangement was left unresolved.

All of the isolated RNA was reverse transcribed with the High Capacity cDNA Reverse Transcription Kit, so expressed TCRB transcripts were sequenced. Deep immunoSEQ sequencing was performed on naive, central memory and regulatory T cell samples, with an average of around 3.4 million total reads per sample. After sorted cells were lysed in RLT buffer, RNA was extracted with DNase-treated RNeasy Micro or Mini kits, with the choice depending on cell number. To prevent cross-contamination, every cell subset was processed on its own, while patient and healthy donor samples were processed together. TCRB sequences were amplified from cDNA with the immunoSEQ multiplex PCR, producing 87-bp fragments spanning the CDR3 region. Amplicons were sequenced on the Illumina HiSeq platform. The paper's processing steps were these. Synthetic template baselines were used to correct PCR bias computationally, reads within Hamming distance 2 were collapsed together, and singletons that could not be merged were discarded. Reads were aligned against IMGT so that V, D and J genes, CDR3 length and insertions or deletions at six rearrangement sites could be assigned. Within each subset, clonotype counts were normalized to the number of sorted cells before true diversity and Gini coefficients were calculated with the tcR R package. Repertoire sharing was quantified using the overlap coefficient calculated on TCRB nucleotide sequences. Out-of-frame TCRB sequences from naive cells were analyzed as a proxy for the pre-selection repertoire. Sourced from immuneACCESS, this table was stored by TCRdb with only in-frame sequences that have V and J called. A share of the clones is absent; for the studies checked, an unresolved V gene accounts for under half, and the remainder has no known explanation. V and J calls and clone size are given by that table; D and trimming were obtained from the DNA. This sample is represented by about 700,000 clones; about an eighth of them were singletons. The top ten clonotypes cover 0.022% of the sample.

Each donor gave one peripheral blood draw, approximately 110 mL on average, collected into heparinised tubes. Using a panel that included CD45RO, CCR7, CD25, CD127, CD95 and CD27, naive, central memory, regulatory and stem cell-like memory CD4+ T cells were sorted on a BD FACSAria II. A purity above 98% was achieved for all sorted populations. PBMCs were isolated immediately by Lymphoprep density gradient centrifugation and stained directly without culture. So that batch effects would be minimized, each experiment stained and sorted samples in pairs, pairing one healthy donor with one patient. This clone turned up a few times. The antigen it binds to is not known. Per-base qualities were not stored, and no clone one base away is much larger. V is reduced by 2 bases and J by 3 bases, leaving a spacing of 17 bases between them. The CDR3, cysteine through phenylalanine, is 16 amino acids long. The read is trimmed to its CDR3 DNA, 48 bases read in frame from base 1. The CDR1 and CDR2 encoded by the germline V gene are SGHTA and FQGNSA.

The receptor's source is a young man with type 1 diabetes. Recombination linked TRBV7-2 to TRBJ2-7, with the D gene not clear enough to name. Sequencing was done on a sample of naive CD4+ T cells from blood. The label giving this sample's cell subset or site can be read as: true naive CD4+ T cells. The nucleotide sequence reads as follows: TGTGCCAGCAGCTTAAAGGCTAGTCCTTCGGTCTACGAGCAGTACTTC. Protein translation: CASSLKASPSVYEQYF.